These 14 T cell receptor beta chains originate from one sample sequenced in a study of T cells in Graves' hyperthyroidism and ophthalmopathy. TCR beta CDR3 sequences were amplified from RNA transcripts. First-round RT-PCR of the TCR CDR3 relied on the HTBI primer set. TCRdb called the multiplex PCR reads again in MiXCR, with one record for every CDR3 protein. The sample records about 640,000 distinct CDR3 sequences, less than 25% being singletons. The sample consisted of blood. These receptors were taken from a young man with Graves' ophthalmopathy.

V usage is TRBV5-1 and J usage is TRBJ2-1, with 8 bases identical to TRBD2. The J segment lost 6 bases and the V segment lost 4 bases, leaving 9 bases of the junction unmatched. The CDR3 is 15 amino acids. CDR1 and CDR2 from the germline V gene are SGHRS and YFSETQ. CDR3 sequence (DNA): TGCGCCAGCAGCCCCGCGGCGGGAGGTCCCAATGAGCAGTTCTTC. Protein product: CASSPAAGGPNEQFF.

This clonotype has ten or more counts. The V and J genes are TRBV20-1 and TRBJ1-2; D might be TRBD1 (6 bases). Between the trimmed V and J ends, which lost 5 bases and 6 bases, there was a span of 10 bases. The CDR3 totals 11 residues. In germline, CDR1 is DFQATT, CDR2 SNEGSKA (reference sequence). CDR3 nucleotide sequence: TGCAGTGCTGCCAGGACAGATGGCTACACCTTC. Protein: CSAARTDGYTF.

This chain joins TRBV6-1 and TRBJ2-7; TRBD2 aligns across 8 bases. V dropped 9 bases and J dropped 6; count of bases not matched to a gene: 7. This CDR3 is 12 amino acids long. From germline, CDR1 is MNHNS and CDR2 SASEGT. The CDR3 is CASLSGSCEQYF. The CDR3, as DNA: TGTGCCAGTTTGAGCGGGAGCTGCGAGCAGTACTTC.

The chain combines TRBV19 with TRBJ2-7; tentatively, D is TRBD1 or TRBD2 (5 bases each). Trimming stripped 3 bases from V and 2 bases from J, with 14 bases between. The CDR3 totals 15 residues. Germline V gene data show CDR1 as LNHDA and CDR2 as SQIVND (reference sequence). The DNA of the CDR3 is TGTGCCAGTAGTATTGAGAGGGGCGGACCCTACGAGCAGTACTTC. Its translation is CASSIERGGPYEQYF.

This clonotype was picked up many times. J is TRBJ2-1 and V is TRBV30, with 11 bases matching TRBD2. The trim removed 5 bases at V and 1 base at J, leaving 4 bases unmatched. Germline V gene sequence: CDR1 GTSNPN, CDR2 SVGIG (reference sequence). The CDR3 consists of 15 residues. The CDR3 here is CAWARLAGSYNEQFF. For the CDR3, the DNA is TGTGCCTGGGCCCGACTAGCGGGATCCTACAATGAGCAGTTCTTC.

This clonotype has more than one count but fewer than ten. This chain joins TRBV7-9 and TRBJ1-4; unclear D gene. Germline values: CDR1 SEHNR, CDR2 FQNEAQ (reference sequence). V lost 5 bases, J lost 0 bases, and 7 bases lay in between. The CDR3 covers 14 residues. The CDR3 region has the DNA TGTGCCAGCAGCCCGGACGCAACTAATGAAAAACTGTTTTTT. This translates into CASSPDATNEKLFF.

This clonotype was detected many times. J is TRBJ1-5 and V is TRBV27; no definite D call. The CDR3 covers 13 residues. V lost 6 bases, J lost 2 bases, and 8 bases lay in between. Germline CDR1 reads MNHEY; CDR2 reads SMNVEV (reference sequence). CDR3 protein: CASSGGGNQPQHF. Here the CDR3 DNA reads TGTGCCAGCAGCGGTGGGGGCAATCAGCCCCAGCATTTT.

This clonotype was counted many times. The V and J genes are TRBV5-1 and TRBJ1-4, with TRBD1 matching 8 bases. CDR3 size: 15 residues. Germline V CDR1 and CDR2: SGHRS, YFSETQ. The V segment lost 2 bases and the J segment 5 bases; nucleotides outside the gene matches: 5. The CDR3: CASSFRTGTNEKLFF. The CDR3 DNA reads as TGCGCCAGCAGCTTTCGGACAGGGACGAATGAAAAACTGTTTTTT.

Ten or more counts support this clonotype. V and J are TRBV28 and TRBJ2-7; TRBD1 agrees at 9 bases. Trimming cost V 5 bases and J 5 bases; bases outside gene matches: 7. Germline V lookup: CDR1 MDHEN, CDR2 SYDVKM. There are 14 residues in the CDR3. As DNA, the CDR3 is TGTGCCAGCAGTCCGGGGACAGGGACCCACGAGCAGTACTTC. Translated: CASSPGTGTHEQYF.

The chain uses TRBV7-9 and TRBJ2-7, with D tentatively TRBD1 (6 bases). The CDR3 contains 14 residues. Germline V gene data show CDR1 as SEHNR and CDR2 as FQNEAQ (reference sequence). Trimming pared 5 bases from V and 4 bases from J, leaving 15 bases between. CDR3 sequence: CASSPRGTRYEQYF. The CDR3 DNA reads TGTGCCAGCAGCCCCCGAGGGACAAGATACGAGCAGTACTTC.

This chain joins TRBV18 and TRBJ2-1; no firm D call. The germline CDR1 and CDR2 sequences are KGHSH and LQKENI. The CDR3 loop spans 13 amino acids. The V end lost 5 bases, the J end lost 4 bases, and 9 bases lay between the germline ends. The CDR3 sequence: CASSVDKYNEQFF. In nucleotides, the CDR3 is TGTGCCAGCTCAGTCGATAAGTACAATGAGCAGTTCTTC.

This clonotype occurred many times. CDR3 sequence: CASSLDRKHQPQHF. DNA for the CDR3: TGTGCCAGCAGTTTAGACAGGAAACATCAGCCCCAGCATTTT. This rearrangement joins TRBV12-3 or TRBV12-4 to TRBJ1-5; D is perhaps TRBD1 (5 bases). The V gene lost 1 base and the J gene lost 5 bases, with 9 bases spanning the gap. The CDR3 is made up of 14 amino acids.

The rearrangement uses TRBV4-1 and TRBJ2-7, with 9 bases that match TRBD1. The germline CDR1 and CDR2 sequences are MGHRA and YSYEKL. V lost 5 bases and J lost 3; bases outside the gene matches: 5. The CDR3 consists of 14 residues. The CDR3, as DNA: TGCGCCAGCAGCTGGGACAGGGAGTTCTACGAGCAGTACTTC. The encoded protein is CASSWDREFYEQYF.

There are a few counts of this clonotype. The rearrangement links TRBV14 to TRBJ1-2; unclear D gene. Germline CDR1 is SGHDN and CDR2 is FVKESK. The CDR3 runs 15 residues. Trimming stripped 1 base from V and 5 bases from J, with 14 bases between. The CDR3 loop is CASSQGTLGRYGYTF. The CDR3 bases are TGTGCCAGCAGCCAAGGGACCCTCGGACGTTATGGCTACACCTTC.